Here is one T cell receptor beta chain with its context. Antigen specificity is unknown. This entry comes from a study of T cell responses to AZD1222 COVID-19 vaccine. Clones were read by immunoSEQ multiplex PCR, and TCRdb kept only the in-frame ones, dropping some. Of about 120,000 clones listed, about 87% are singletons. Study-wide results and limits: Repertoires were collected only later (after the peak T cell response had occurred). Clonal diversity may have been underestimated in mostly white British donors.

The source was peripheral blood, collected on day 0 of AZD1222 vaccination. The sequence derives from an adult in good health.

CDR3 in amino acids: CASRSPGRNYGYTF. The DNA of the CDR3 is TGTGCCAGCAGAAGCCCGGGACGGAACTATGGCTACACCTTC. This rearrangement joins TRBV6-5 to TRBJ1-2, with D maybe TRBD1 (5 bases). V was trimmed by 6 bases and J by 2 bases, leaving 13 bases between them. Germline CDR1 is MNHEY and CDR2 is SVGAGI. The CDR3 has 14 residues.